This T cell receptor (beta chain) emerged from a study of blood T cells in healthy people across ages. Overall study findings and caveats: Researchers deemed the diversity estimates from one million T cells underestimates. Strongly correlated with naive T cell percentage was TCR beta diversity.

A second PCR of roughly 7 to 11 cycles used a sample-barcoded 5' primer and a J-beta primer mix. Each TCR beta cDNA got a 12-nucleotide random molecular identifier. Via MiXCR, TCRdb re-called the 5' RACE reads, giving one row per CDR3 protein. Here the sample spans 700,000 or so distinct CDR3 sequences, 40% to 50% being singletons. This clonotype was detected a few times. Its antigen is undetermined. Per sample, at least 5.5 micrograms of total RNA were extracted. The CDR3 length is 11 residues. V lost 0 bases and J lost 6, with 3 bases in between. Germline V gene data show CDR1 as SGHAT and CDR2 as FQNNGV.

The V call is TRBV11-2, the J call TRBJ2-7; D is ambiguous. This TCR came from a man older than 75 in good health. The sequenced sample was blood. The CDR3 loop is CASSLDFEQYF. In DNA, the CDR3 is TGTGCCAGCAGCTTAGATTTCGAGCAGTACTTC.